This TCR beta chain stems from a study of T cell repertoires in cytomegalovirus infection (dated by TCRdb to about 2019). About the full investigation: Alongside well-studied HLA-B-restricted epitopes, the peptide stimulations were aimed at recently identified HLA-C-restricted CMV epitopes, whose presentation resists viral immunomodulation. The HLA type of each donor mattered for the analysis, because public TCR beta signatures pointed to carriage of CMV infection along with the matching HLA type.

CDR1 and CDR2 are drawn from the germline V gene: SGHTA, FQGTGA. The germline V and J ends show losses of 0 bases and 6 bases respectively, and no gene match explains 5 bases of the junction. The cysteine opens and the phenylalanine closes a CDR3 of 16 amino acids. Only the CDR3 DNA stays, 48 bases, in frame from base 1. The treatment or condition label on this specimen signifies: in vitro stimulation with specific CMV peptide epitopes to enrich CMV-specific T cells. Regarding this clonotype: What this receptor recognizes is not known. No clone much larger than this one lies a single base away; base qualities are absent.

TCRdb records Illumina HiSeq 1500 as the sequencer. TCRdb trimmed public reads at Q25 via fastp, called clones via MiXCR and kept in-frame beta chains. Each CDR3 protein appears once, grouped with its most common genes and DNA. The sample contains approximately 300,000 distinct CDR3 sequences, roughly 29% of them found a single time. In total, the top ten clones hold 20% of the sample. Study-wide conclusions, independent of this receptor: The ex vivo response was dominated by HLA-C-restricted CMV-specific TCR beta clonotypes, and the single most frequent clonotype in two of eight donors was supplied by these HLA-C-restricted clonotypes. Carriers of CMV infection plus the relevant HLA type were discriminated by the cumulative frequency of public TCR beta family members in the study cohort and in an independent approximately 340-donor cohort.

Material: cultured PBMCs, obtained from culture after CMV antigen stimulation. The rearrangement joined TRBV7-3 to TRBJ2-2; TRBD2 fits 9 bases in the junction. The TCR was taken from a human donor in good health (CMV status not recorded). Some clones in this sample may be carry-over from other donors' samples. The CDR3 has the sequence CASSLTSGRRSGELFF. The DNA sequence is given as TGTGCCAGCAGCTTAACTAGCGGGAGAAGGTCCGGGGAGCTGTTTTTT.